The clone carrying this TCR beta chain occurred once. The repertoire was sequenced with immunoSEQ multiplex PCR; TCRdb's copy has only in-frame clones and lacks some. The profile shows about 200,000 clones, 70% to 90% of them singletons. This sample was included in a study of blood T cell repertoires in COVID-19. Study information: T cells, B-cell-depleted T cells, or PBMCs provided the cDNA or gDNA that served as material.

CDR1 is MNHEY, CDR2 SMNVEV, per germline (reference sequence). Trimming took 1 base from V and 0 from J; bases not matched to a gene: 6. The CDR3 consists of 17 residues. This chain links TRBV27 with TRBJ2-7; the match to TRBD2 covers 10 bases. This clonotype originated in a man under 40 who had recovered from COVID-19. Sequencing was performed on PBMCs or T cells enriched from blood (not recorded which). This chain's CDR3 is CASSLYWLAGDSYEQYF. In nucleotides, the CDR3 is TGTGCCAGCAGTTTATATTGGCTAGCGGGGGACTCCTACGAGCAGTACTTC.